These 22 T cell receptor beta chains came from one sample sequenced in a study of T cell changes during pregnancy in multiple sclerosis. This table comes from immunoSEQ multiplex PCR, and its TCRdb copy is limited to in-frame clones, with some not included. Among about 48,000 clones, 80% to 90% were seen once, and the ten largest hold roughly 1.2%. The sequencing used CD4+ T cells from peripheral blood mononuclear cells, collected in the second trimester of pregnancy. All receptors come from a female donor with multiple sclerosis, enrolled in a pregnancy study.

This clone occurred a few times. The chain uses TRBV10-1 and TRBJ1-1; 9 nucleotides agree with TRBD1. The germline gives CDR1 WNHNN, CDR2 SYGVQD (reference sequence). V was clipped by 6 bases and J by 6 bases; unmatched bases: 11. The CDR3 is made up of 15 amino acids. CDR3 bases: TGCGCCAGCAGCCCAGGACAGGGGATGAGCGCTGAAGCTTTCTTT. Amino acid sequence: CASSPGQGMSAEAFF.

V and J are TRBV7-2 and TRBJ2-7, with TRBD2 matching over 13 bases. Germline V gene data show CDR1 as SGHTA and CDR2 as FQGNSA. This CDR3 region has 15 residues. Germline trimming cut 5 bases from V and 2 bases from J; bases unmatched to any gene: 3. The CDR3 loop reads CASSQGLAGPYEQYF. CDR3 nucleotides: TGTGCCAGCAGCCAGGGACTAGCGGGGCCCTACGAGCAGTACTTC.

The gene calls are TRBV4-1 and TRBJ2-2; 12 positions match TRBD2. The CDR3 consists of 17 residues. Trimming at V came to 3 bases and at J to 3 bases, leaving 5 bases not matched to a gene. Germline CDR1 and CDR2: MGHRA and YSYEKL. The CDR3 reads CASSHPSGRADTGELFF. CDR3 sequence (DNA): TGCGCCAGCAGCCATCCTAGCGGGAGGGCCGACACCGGGGAGCTGTTTTTT.

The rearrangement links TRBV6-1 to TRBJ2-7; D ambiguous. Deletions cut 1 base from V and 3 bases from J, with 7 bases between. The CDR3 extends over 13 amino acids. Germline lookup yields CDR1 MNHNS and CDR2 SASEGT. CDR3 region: CASSEGPNYEQYF. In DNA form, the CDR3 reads TGTGCCAGCAGTGAAGGGCCGAACTACGAGCAGTACTTC.

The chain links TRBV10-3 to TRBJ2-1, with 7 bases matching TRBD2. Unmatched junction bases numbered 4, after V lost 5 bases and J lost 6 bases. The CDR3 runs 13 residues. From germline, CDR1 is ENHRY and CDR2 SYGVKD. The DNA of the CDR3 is TGTGCCATCAGTACCGGGACTACCAATGAGCAGTTCTTC. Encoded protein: CAISTGTTNEQFF.

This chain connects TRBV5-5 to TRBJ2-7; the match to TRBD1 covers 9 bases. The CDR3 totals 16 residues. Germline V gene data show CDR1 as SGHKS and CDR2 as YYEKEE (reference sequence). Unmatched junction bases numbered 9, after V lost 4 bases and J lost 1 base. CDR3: CASSQTPGQGSYEQYF. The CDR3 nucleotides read TGTGCCAGCAGCCAAACGCCGGGACAGGGATCCTACGAGCAGTACTTC.

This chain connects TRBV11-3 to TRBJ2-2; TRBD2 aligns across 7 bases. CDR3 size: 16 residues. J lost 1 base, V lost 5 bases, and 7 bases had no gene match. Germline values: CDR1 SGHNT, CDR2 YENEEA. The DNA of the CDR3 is TGTGCCAGCAGCCCCTTGGCGGGAGTGAACACCGGGGAGCTGTTTTTT. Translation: CASSPLAGVNTGELFF.

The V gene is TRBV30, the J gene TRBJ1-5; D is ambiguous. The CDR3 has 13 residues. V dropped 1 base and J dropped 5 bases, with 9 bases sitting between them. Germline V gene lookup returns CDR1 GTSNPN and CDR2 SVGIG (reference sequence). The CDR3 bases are TGTGCCTGGAGTGGCACAGATGATCAGCCCCAGCATTTT. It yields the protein CAWSGTDDQPQHF.

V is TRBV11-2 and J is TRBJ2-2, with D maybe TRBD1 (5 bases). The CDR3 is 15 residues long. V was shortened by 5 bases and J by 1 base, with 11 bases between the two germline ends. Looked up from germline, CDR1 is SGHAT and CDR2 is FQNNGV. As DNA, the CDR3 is TGTGCCAGCAGCCCTGGACACTGGAACACCGGGGAGCTGTTTTTT. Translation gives CASSPGHWNTGELFF.

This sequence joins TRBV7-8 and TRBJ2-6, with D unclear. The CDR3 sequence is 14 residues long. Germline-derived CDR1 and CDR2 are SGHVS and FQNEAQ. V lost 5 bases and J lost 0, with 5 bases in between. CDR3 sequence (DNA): TGTGCCAGCAGCCCCAACTCTGGGGCCAACGTCCTGACTTTC. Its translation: CASSPNSGANVLTF. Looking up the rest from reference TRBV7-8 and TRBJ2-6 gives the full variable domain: GAGVSQSPRYKVAKRGQDVALRCDPISGHVSLFWYQQALGQGPEFLTYFQNEAQLDKSGLPSDRFFAERPEGSVSTLKIQRTQQEDSAVYLCASSPNSGANVLTFGAGSRLTVL.

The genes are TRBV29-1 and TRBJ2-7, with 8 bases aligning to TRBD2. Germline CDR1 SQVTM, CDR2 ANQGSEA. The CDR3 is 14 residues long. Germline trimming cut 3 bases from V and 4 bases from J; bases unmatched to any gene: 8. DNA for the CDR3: TGCAGCGTTGATTCCGCGGGAGGCTCTTACGAGCAGTACTTC. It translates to CSVDSAGGSYEQYF.

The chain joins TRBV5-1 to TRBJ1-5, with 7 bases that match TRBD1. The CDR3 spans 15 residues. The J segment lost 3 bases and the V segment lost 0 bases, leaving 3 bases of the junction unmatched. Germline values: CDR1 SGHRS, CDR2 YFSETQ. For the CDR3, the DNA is TGCGCCAGCAGCTTGGGGACAGGAATCAATCAGCCCCAGCATTTT. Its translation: CASSLGTGINQPQHF.

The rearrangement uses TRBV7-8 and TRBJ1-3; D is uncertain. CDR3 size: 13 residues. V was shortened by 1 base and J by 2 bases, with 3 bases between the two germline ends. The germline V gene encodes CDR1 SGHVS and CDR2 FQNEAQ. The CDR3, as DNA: TGTGCCAGCAGCTTAGTCACTGGAAACACCATATATTTT. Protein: CASSLVTGNTIYF.

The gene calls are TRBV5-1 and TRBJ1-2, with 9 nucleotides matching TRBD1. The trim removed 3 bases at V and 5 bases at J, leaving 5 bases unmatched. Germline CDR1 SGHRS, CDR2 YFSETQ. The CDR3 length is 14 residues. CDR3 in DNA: TGCGCCAGCAGCTGGGGAGGGACAGGGTATGGCTACACCTTC. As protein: CASSWGGTGYGYTF.

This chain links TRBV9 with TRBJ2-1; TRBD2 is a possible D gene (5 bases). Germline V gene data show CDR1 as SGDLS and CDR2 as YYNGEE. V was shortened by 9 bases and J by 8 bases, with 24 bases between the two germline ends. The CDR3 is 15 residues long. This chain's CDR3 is CANTLPVSGTDEQFF. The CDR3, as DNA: TGTGCCAACACACTTCCTGTCAGCGGTACAGATGAGCAGTTCTTC.

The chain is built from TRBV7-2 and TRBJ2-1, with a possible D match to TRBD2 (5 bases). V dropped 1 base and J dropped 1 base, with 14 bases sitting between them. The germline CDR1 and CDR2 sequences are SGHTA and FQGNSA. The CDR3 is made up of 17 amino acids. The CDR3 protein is CASSLVSRLLSYNEQFF. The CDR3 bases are TGTGCCAGCAGCTTAGTGTCAAGACTATTATCCTACAATGAGCAGTTCTTC.

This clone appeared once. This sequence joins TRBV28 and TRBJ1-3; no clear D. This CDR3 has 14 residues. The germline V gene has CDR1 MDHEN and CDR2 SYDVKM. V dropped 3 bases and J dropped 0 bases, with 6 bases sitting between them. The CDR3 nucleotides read TGTGCCAGCAGTTTGGTGAGCTCTGGAAACACCATATATTTT. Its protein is CASSLVSSGNTIYF.

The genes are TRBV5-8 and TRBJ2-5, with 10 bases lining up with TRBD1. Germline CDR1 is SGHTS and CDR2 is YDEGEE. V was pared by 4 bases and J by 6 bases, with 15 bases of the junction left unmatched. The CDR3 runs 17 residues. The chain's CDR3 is CASSRTGGAGVAKTQYF. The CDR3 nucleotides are TGTGCCAGCAGCCGGACAGGGGGGGCGGGAGTCGCGAAGACCCAGTACTTC. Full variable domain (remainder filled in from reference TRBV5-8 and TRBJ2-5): EAGVTQSPTHLIKTRGQQATLRCSPISGHTSVYWYQQALGLGLQFLLWYDEGEERNRGNFPPRFSGRQFPNYSSELNVNALELEDSALYLCASSRTGGAGVAKTQYFGPGTRLLVL.

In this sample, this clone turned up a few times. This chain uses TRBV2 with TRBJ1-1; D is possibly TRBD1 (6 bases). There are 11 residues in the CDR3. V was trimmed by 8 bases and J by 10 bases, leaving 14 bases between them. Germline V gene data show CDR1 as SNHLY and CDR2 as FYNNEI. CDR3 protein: CASGTGFRAFF. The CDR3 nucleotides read TGTGCCAGCGGAACAGGGTTCCGAGCTTTCTTT.

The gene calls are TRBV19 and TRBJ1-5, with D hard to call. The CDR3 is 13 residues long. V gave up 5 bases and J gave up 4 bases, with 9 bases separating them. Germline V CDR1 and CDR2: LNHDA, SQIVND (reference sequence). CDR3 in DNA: TGTGCCAGTAGTCCCGGTTCGAATCAGCCCCAGCATTTT. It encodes CASSPGSNQPQHF.

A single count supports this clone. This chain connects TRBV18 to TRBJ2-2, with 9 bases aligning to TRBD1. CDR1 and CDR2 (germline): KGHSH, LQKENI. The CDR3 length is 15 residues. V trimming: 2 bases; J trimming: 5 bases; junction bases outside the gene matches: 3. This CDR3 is CASSPSDRGTGELFF. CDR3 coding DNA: TGTGCCAGCTCACCATCGGACAGGGGAACCGGGGAGCTGTTTTTT.

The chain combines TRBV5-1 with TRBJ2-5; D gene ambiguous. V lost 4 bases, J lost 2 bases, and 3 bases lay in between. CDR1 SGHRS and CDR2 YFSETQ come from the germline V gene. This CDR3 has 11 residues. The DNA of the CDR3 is TGCGCCAGCAGCATACAAGAGACCCAGTACTTC. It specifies CASSIQETQYF.